The 2 T cell receptor beta chains given below trace back to one sample, sequenced in a study of CD8+ T cells in alopecia areata (dated by TCRdb to 2016 to 2019). Receptor libraries were prepared by the immunoSEQ multiplex PCR assay. RNA was extracted from all samples and reverse transcribed into cDNA, which served as template for TCR sequencing. This immuneACCESS table, as held by TCRdb, lists in-frame sequences with V and J called but not all clones. Of the missing ones, under half trace to an unresolved V gene in checked studies; the others have no known cause. The sample data list about 200,000 clones, and around three fifths of these were observed just once. In total, the top ten clones hold 4% to 6% of the sample. The sequenced material came from CD8+ T cells sorted from blood. The receptors were gathered from a human donor in good health.

This chain joins TRBV9 and TRBJ1-2; D unclear. Germline lookup yields CDR1 SGDLS and CDR2 YYNGEE. CDR3 length: 12 residues. The V end was cut by 4 bases, the J end by 3 bases, with 7 bases between. The CDR3: CASSLTDYGYTF. CDR3 in DNA: TGTGCCAGCAGCCTCACGGACTATGGCTACACCTTC.

V is TRBV6-5 and J is TRBJ2-2; 7 positions match TRBD1. Germline V CDR1 and CDR2: MNHEY, SVGAGI. Trimming took 5 bases from V and 2 from J; bases not matched to a gene: 2. The CDR3 runs to 14 residues. The chain's CDR3 is CASSGTVNTGELFF. The CDR3 nucleotides read TGTGCCAGCAGTGGGACAGTTAACACCGGGGAGCTGTTTTTT.